This record looks at one T cell receptor (beta chain) sequence and its context. Its target is unknown. The CDR3 contains 17 residues. Germline CDR1 SGHRS, CDR2 YFSETQ. J was trimmed by 6 bases and V by 2 bases; bases with no gene match: 10. They isolated at least 6 million PBMCs from each sample. A minimum of 5 micrograms of total RNA was extracted per sample. This specimen comes from a study of blood T cells in healthy people across ages. Study observations and caveats: It was held that diversity estimates obtained from one million T cells represented underestimates. With age, beta diversity per million T cells declined roughly linearly, significantly by 40.

It was with a sample-barcoded 5' primer and a J-beta primer mix that a second PCR of about 7 to 12 cycles was run. TCRdb fed the 5' RACE reads into MiXCR, producing one record per CDR3 protein. The sample shows 890,000 or so distinct CDR3 sequences, 60% to 80% of them seen only once. The sequence derives from a man in his thirties or forties in good health. The chain employs TRBV5-1 and TRBJ2-1; 11 bases fit TRBD2. Source material: blood. The CDR3 region is CASSFPSGGSPFNEQFF. The CDR3 DNA sequence: TGCGCCAGCAGCTTCCCTAGCGGGGGGTCGCCATTCAATGAGCAGTTCTTC.